The 24 T cell receptor beta chains in this list originate from one sample, sequenced in a study of blood T cell repertoires in COVID-19. Only in-frame clones appear in the TCRdb table, and some are missing; sequencing was by immunoSEQ multiplex PCR. The table shows about 140,000 clones, with 80% to 90% occurring only once. The sequenced sample consisted of peripheral blood. The receptors shown here come from a woman aged 55-75 years with acute or convalescent COVID-19.

This clone was counted between two and nine times. V is TRBV28 and J is TRBJ1-1, with no clear D. CDR1 and CDR2 (germline): MDHEN, SYDVKM. CDR3 length equals 14 residues. The V gene lost 8 bases and the J gene lost 1 base, with 14 bases spanning the gap. CDR3 in DNA: TGTGCCAGCGGCCTTCGAGCGGGGAACACTGAAGCTTTCTTT. Amino acid sequence: CASGLRAGNTEAFF.

V gene TRBV9 combines with J gene TRBJ2-5; the match to TRBD1 covers 9 bases. The germline CDR1 and CDR2 sequences are SGDLS and YYNGEE. This CDR3 contains 15 residues. Losses at the gene ends were 4 bases for V and 4 bases for J; bases not matched to a gene: 8. The CDR3 sequence is CASSFGQGSGETQYF. As DNA, the CDR3 is TGTGCCAGCAGCTTTGGACAGGGGTCAGGAGAGACCCAGTACTTC.

The chain is built from TRBV4-1 and TRBJ2-5; D is uncertain. There are 13 residues in the CDR3. Trimming took off 4 bases at V and 3 bases at J, with 9 bases between the two ends. Germline CDR1 MGHRA, CDR2 YSYEKL. The CDR3 here is CASSLQVKETQYF. CDR3 coding DNA: TGCGCCAGCAGCCTACAAGTGAAAGAGACCCAGTACTTC.

The V and J genes are TRBV6-2 or TRBV6-3 and TRBJ2-2; 11 bases are a match to TRBD2. The CDR3 sequence is 17 residues long. V dropped 2 bases and J dropped 9; count of bases not matched to a gene: 11. Germline CDR1 is MNHEY and CDR2 is SVGEGT. The CDR3 nucleotides read TGTGCCAGCAGTTACCCAACTAGCGGGGGAACCTCCCGGGAGCTGTTTTTT. As protein: CASSYPTSGGTSRELFF.

The chain has TRBV3-1 (or the pseudogene TRBV3-2) and TRBJ1-3; no clear D gene. The CDR3 covers 17 residues. The V end lost 0 bases, the J end lost 0 bases, and 12 bases lay between the germline ends. CDR1 is LGHDT, CDR2 YNNKEL, per germline (reference sequence). The CDR3 DNA sequence: TGTGCCAGCAGCCAAGACGTCGGTGAGAGCTCTGGAAACACCATATATTTT. The encoded protein is CASSQDVGESSGNTIYF.

The rearrangement joins TRBV5-4 to TRBJ2-5; 10 positions match TRBD2. The CDR3 contains 15 residues. The V segment lost 5 bases and the J segment 5 bases; nucleotides outside the gene matches: 9. The germline CDR1 and CDR2 sequences are SGHNT and YYREEE (reference sequence). The CDR3 loop is CASSFGAGGPETQYF. Here the CDR3 DNA reads TGTGCCAGCAGTTTCGGAGCGGGGGGGCCGGAGACCCAGTACTTC.

This chain joins TRBV12-3 or TRBV12-4 and TRBJ1-2, with 8 nucleotides matching TRBD1. The ends lost 4 bases at V and 5 bases at J; junction bases unmatched: 3. The CDR3 sequence is 13 residues long. CDR3 loop: CASSSGQGYGYTF. As DNA, the CDR3 is TGTGCCAGCAGTTCCGGACAGGGATATGGCTACACCTTC.

This sequence joins TRBV5-1 and TRBJ1-1; tentatively, D is TRBD1 (5 bases). Trimming removed 4 bases from V and 3 bases from J, with 10 bases in between. Germline V gene data show CDR1 as SGHRS and CDR2 as YFSETQ. This CDR3 has 13 amino acids. The CDR3 protein is CASSAAQDTEAFF. The CDR3 DNA follows: TGCGCCAGCAGCGCGGCACAGGACACTGAAGCTTTCTTT.

The CDR3 is CASSPAQGPEAFF. The CDR3 nucleotides read TGTGCCAGCAGCCCCGCCCAGGGTCCTGAAGCTTTCTTT. The V and J genes are TRBV7-2 and TRBJ1-1, with D possibly being TRBD1 (5 bases). Germline V gives CDR1 SGHTA, CDR2 FQGNSA. The CDR3 totals 13 residues. V gave up 5 bases and J gave up 6 bases, with 13 bases separating them.

The chain joins TRBV18 to TRBJ1-1; 10 bases are shared with TRBD1. Germline lookup yields CDR1 KGHSH and CDR2 LQKENI. The CDR3 spans 18 residues. Germline trimming cut 2 bases from V and 4 bases from J; bases unmatched to any gene: 13. Here the CDR3 reads CASSPRFAGTGAFTEAFF. The CDR3 nucleotides read TGTGCCAGCTCACCAAGGTTCGCCGGGACAGGGGCATTCACTGAAGCTTTCTTT.

This clone was picked up one time. The rearrangement links TRBV10-3 to TRBJ1-5, with 7 bases identical to TRBD1. This CDR3 has 16 residues. With 0 bases clipped from V and 2 bases from J, the junction kept 4 bases outside the gene matches. Germline CDR1 reads ENHRY; CDR2 reads SYGVKD. The CDR3 loop reads CAISESYRGGNQPQHF. CDR3 in DNA: TGTGCCATCAGTGAGTCATACAGGGGAGGCAATCAGCCCCAGCATTTT.

The chain recombines TRBV5-1 with TRBJ1-1; unclear D gene. Trimming removed 6 bases from V and 3 bases from J, with 15 bases in between. Germline V gene lookup returns CDR1 SGHRS and CDR2 YFSETQ. The CDR3 runs to 14 residues. The CDR3 sequence is CASNPGGIYTEAFF. In DNA, the CDR3 is TGCGCCAGCAACCCCGGAGGTATCTACACTGAAGCTTTCTTT.

The rearrangement links TRBV5-4 to TRBJ1-5; D gene ambiguous. Germline V gene sequence: CDR1 SGHNT, CDR2 YYREEE (reference sequence). The CDR3 is 14 residues long. With 1 base removed from V and 2 bases from J, the gap between germline ends came to 7 bases. CDR3 region: CASSLRPGNQPQHF. The CDR3 DNA reads as TGTGCCAGCAGCTTGCGTCCGGGCAATCAGCCCCAGCATTTT. Supplemented by reference TRBV5-4 and TRBJ1-5, the full variable domain reads ETGVTQSPTHLIKTRGQQVTLRCSSQSGHNTVSWYQQALGQGPQFIFQYYREEENGRGNFPPRFSGLQFPNYSSELNVNALELDDSALYLCASSLRPGNQPQHFGDGTRLSIL.

This chain uses TRBV7-2 with TRBJ1-6, with TRBD1 as a possible D gene (5 bases). Trimming removed 5 bases at V and 0 bases at J, with 17 bases between. The CDR3 is made up of 18 amino acids. Germline CDR1 and CDR2: SGHTA and FQGNSA. CDR3 region: CASSPQPGGSSYNSPLHF. Here the CDR3 DNA reads TGTGCCAGCAGCCCCCAACCGGGGGGGAGCTCCTATAATTCACCCCTCCACTTT.

The CDR3 reads CASPPRSQQSTDTQYF. CDR3 coding DNA: TGTGCCAGCCCACCGCGGAGCCAACAAAGCACAGATACGCAGTATTTT. This sequence joins TRBV28 and TRBJ2-3; D uncertain. CDR1 and CDR2 (germline): MDHEN, SYDVKM. This CDR3 region has 16 residues. Trimming pared 8 bases from V and 0 bases from J, leaving 18 bases between.

The CDR3 spells CASSLGAGVTGELFF. CDR3 coding DNA: TGTGCCAGCAGCTTGGGGGCGGGGGTCACCGGGGAGCTGTTTTTT. The J gene is TRBJ2-2, the V gene TRBV11-2, with a tentative D call TRBD2 (7 bases). The V gene lost 3 bases and the J gene lost 4 bases, with 12 bases spanning the gap. CDR1 and CDR2 (germline): SGHAT, FQNNGV. The CDR3 loop spans 15 amino acids.

The gene calls are TRBV7-2 and TRBJ2-3, with TRBD2 as a possible D gene (5 bases). The V gene lost 3 bases and the J gene lost 0 bases, with 10 bases spanning the gap. The CDR3 has 15 residues. Germline V gene sequence: CDR1 SGHTA, CDR2 FQGNSA. The CDR3 nucleotides are TGTGCCAGCAGCTTGAGCGGAACTAGCACAGATACGCAGTATTTT. Protein sequence: CASSLSGTSTDTQYF. Based on the CDR3 plus reference TRBV7-2 and TRBJ2-3, the full variable domain is GAGVSQSPSNKVTEKGKDVELRCDPISGHTALYWYRQSLGQGLEFLIYFQGNSAPDKSGLPSDRFSAERTGGSVSTLTIQRTQQEDSAVYLCASSLSGTSTDTQYFGPGTRLTVL.

This chain links TRBV3-1 (or the pseudogene TRBV3-2) with TRBJ2-3, with 11 bases fitting TRBD2. Germline V gives CDR1 LGHDT, CDR2 YNNKEL (reference sequence). The CDR3 consists of 15 residues. The V segment lost 4 bases and the J segment 5 bases; nucleotides outside the gene matches: 5. DNA for the CDR3: TGTGCCAGCAGCCTCCGACTAGCGGGGATAGATACGCAGTATTTT. As protein: CASSLRLAGIDTQYF.

J is TRBJ1-3 and V is TRBV30, with 9 positions matching TRBD1. CDR1 GTSNPN and CDR2 SVGIG come from the germline V gene (reference sequence). The CDR3 is made up of 15 amino acids. Germline trimming cut 0 bases from V and 4 bases from J; bases unmatched to any gene: 4. This CDR3 reads CAWSVGGTGGNTIYF. The DNA of the CDR3 is TGTGCCTGGAGTGTAGGGGGGACAGGGGGAAACACCATATATTTT.

V and J are TRBV7-2 and TRBJ2-3; 9 bases align to TRBD1. The J segment lost 1 base and the V segment lost 3 bases, leaving 2 bases of the junction unmatched. Germline V CDR1 and CDR2: SGHTA, FQGNSA. CDR3 size: 15 residues. The CDR3: CASSFGDRGTDTQYF. In DNA, the CDR3 is TGTGCCAGCAGCTTTGGGGACAGGGGCACAGATACGCAGTATTTT.

This clone was observed once. This sequence joins TRBV12-3 or TRBV12-4 and TRBJ2-7; D may be TRBD1 (5 bases). The CDR3 has 13 amino acids. Trimming pared 5 bases from V and 4 bases from J, leaving 12 bases between. The chain's CDR3 is CASSVSRDYEQYF. CDR3 in DNA: TGTGCCAGCAGTGTATCCAGGGATTACGAGCAGTACTTC.

J is TRBJ1-2 and V is TRBV4-2, with TRBD1 matching over 7 bases. J was trimmed by 5 bases and V by 3 bases; bases with no gene match: 12. Germline lookup yields CDR1 LGHNA and CDR2 YNFKEQ. The length of the CDR3 is 16 residues. The CDR3 loop is CASSHLTSGQSYGYTF. The CDR3 nucleotides are TGTGCCAGCAGCCACTTAACATCGGGACAGTCTTATGGCTACACCTTC.

CDR3: CASSRQGSRSNQPQHF. CDR3 coding DNA: TGTGCCAGCAGCCGACAGGGGAGCAGGAGCAATCAGCCCCAGCATTTT. This rearrangement joins TRBV6-6 to TRBJ1-5; 8 bases match TRBD1. Germline assignment: CDR1 MNHNY and CDR2 SVGAGI (reference sequence). This CDR3 region has 16 residues. With 6 bases clipped from V and 1 base from J, the junction kept 8 bases outside the gene matches.

This clone was counted only a few times. V and J are TRBV4-3 and TRBJ1-2; D call uncertain. This CDR3 has 16 amino acids. With 0 bases removed from V and 3 bases from J, the gap between germline ends came to 14 bases. CDR1 and CDR2 from the germline V gene are LGHNA and YSLEER. CDR3 region: CASSQESTPPYYGYTF. The CDR3 region has the DNA TGCGCCAGCAGCCAAGAGTCGACACCTCCCTACTATGGCTACACCTTC.